This T cell receptor (beta chain) appears in the sequencing data of a study of regulatory T cells in long-lasting Graves disease. Study-wide results and caveats: Compared with new cases, persistent Graves' patients showed reduced TCR diversity. Exclusively peripheral blood, rather than thyroid tissue, was studied. Favoring TRBV28, TRBJ1-2 and TRBJ2-5 was a feature seen in persistent disease.

This clonotype was counted a few times. Its specificity is not known. Time point indicated: newly diagnosed GD, antithyroid drugs for less than 3 months. There was RNA extracted from PBMCs, and the TCR library was made from it. In this cohort, patients came from an endocrinology department located in Xi'an, China. The germline V gene has CDR1 SGHNT and CDR2 YYREEE (reference sequence). This CDR3 comprises 17 residues. V lost 1 base, J lost 7 bases, and 10 bases stayed unmatched. Building of the TCR beta libraries involved iRepertoire HTBI primers and Arm-PCR of CDR3 regions. TCRdb reprocessed the multiplex PCR reads with MiXCR, giving one entry per CDR3 protein. The sample records 300,000 to 450,000 distinct CDR3 sequences, about 14% being singletons.

This chain links TRBV5-4 with TRBJ2-1, with 11 positions matching TRBD1. This sequence originates from a female donor with Graves disease. The sample was peripheral blood mononuclear cells (PBMCs), taken at new diagnosis, from a patient treated with antithyroid drugs. The CDR3 DNA sequence: TGTGCCAGCAGCTTGAGCGGACAGGGGGCAATCAGGAATGAGCAGTTCTTC. This encodes CASSLSGQGAIRNEQFF.